The 5 T cell receptor beta chains reported below all come from one sample, sequenced in a study of technical replicates of blood from four donors. Only in-frame clones appear in the TCRdb table, and some are missing; sequencing was by immunoSEQ multiplex PCR. The repertoire holds 75,000 to 90,000 clones, around 93% seen once, with 0.24% in the top ten. Sequenced sample: T cells isolated from PBMCs. Every receptor here comes from a human donor in good health.

This clone was picked up one time. The gene calls are TRBV2 and TRBJ2-7; a weak D match, TRBD1 (5 bases). Per the germline V gene, CDR1 is SNHLY and CDR2 is FYNNEI. This CDR3 is built from 13 residues. V was shortened by 2 bases and J by 6 bases, with 11 bases between the two germline ends. The DNA for the CDR3 is TGTGCCAGCAGTGAATATGTAGGGGTCGAGCAGTACTTC. Translated: CASSEYVGVEQYF.

V gene TRBV27 combines with J gene TRBJ2-7; D gene uncertain. The CDR3 is 11 amino acids. The V end was cut by 6 bases, the J end by 1 base, with 4 bases between. Germline CDR1 and CDR2: MNHEY and SMNVEV (reference sequence). As DNA, the CDR3 is TGTGCCAGCAGAACTTCCTACGAGCAGTACTTC. Encoded protein: CASRTSYEQYF.

The chain links TRBV28 to TRBJ1-1, with TRBD1 matching 9 bases. V lost 7 bases to trimming and J lost 5 bases; unmatched junction nucleotides: 14. This CDR3 comprises 16 residues. CDR1 is MDHEN, CDR2 SYDVKM, per germline. CDR3 region: CASTKKGTGFLTEAFF. DNA of the CDR3: TGTGCCAGCACCAAAAAGGGGACAGGGTTTTTGACTGAAGCTTTCTTT.

The chain joins TRBV28 to TRBJ2-2, with 8 bases matching TRBD2. From germline, CDR1 is MDHEN and CDR2 SYDVKM. Germline trimming cut 5 bases from V and 2 bases from J; bases unmatched to any gene: 10. The CDR3 consists of 17 residues. This CDR3 reads CASSRAAGGQNTGELFF. The CDR3 nucleotides are TGTGCCAGCAGTCGGGCGGCGGGGGGCCAAAACACCGGGGAGCTGTTTTTT.

This sequence joins TRBV6-4 and TRBJ2-3, with 9 bases matching TRBD2. The trim removed 5 bases at V and 5 bases at J, leaving 14 bases unmatched. Germline loops: CDR1 MRHNA, CDR2 SNTAGT. The CDR3 length is 17 residues. CDR3 sequence: CASSSSGLAGGRDTQYF. The CDR3, as DNA: TGTGCCAGCAGTTCCTCGGGATTGGCGGGGGGGCGAGATACGCAGTATTTT.